This T cell receptor (beta chain) was observed in a study of shared clonotypes between healthy human individuals. Turning to this clone: Its antigen is undetermined.

Generated by immunoSEQ multiplex PCR, the TCRdb table keeps only in-frame clones and is missing some. Here the sample spans about 2 million clones, about 95% being singletons. V lost 4 bases to trimming and J lost 2 bases; unmatched junction nucleotides: 6. Germline lookup yields CDR1 SGHNT and CDR2 YYREEE (reference sequence). This CDR3 contains 14 residues. Findings and limits, study-wide: Against clonotypes common to all four donors, non-shared ones had lower generation probabilities.

The rearrangement uses TRBV5-4 and TRBJ2-7; 7 bases align to TRBD1. Sequenced material: naive CD4+ T cells sorted from blood. Subset in this sample: CD45RA+ positively selected. This receptor was obtained from a man aged 18 to 30 in good health. CDR3 in amino acids: CASSAYRGPYEQYF. The DNA of the CDR3 is TGTGCCAGCAGCGCCTACAGGGGACCCTACGAGCAGTACTTC.